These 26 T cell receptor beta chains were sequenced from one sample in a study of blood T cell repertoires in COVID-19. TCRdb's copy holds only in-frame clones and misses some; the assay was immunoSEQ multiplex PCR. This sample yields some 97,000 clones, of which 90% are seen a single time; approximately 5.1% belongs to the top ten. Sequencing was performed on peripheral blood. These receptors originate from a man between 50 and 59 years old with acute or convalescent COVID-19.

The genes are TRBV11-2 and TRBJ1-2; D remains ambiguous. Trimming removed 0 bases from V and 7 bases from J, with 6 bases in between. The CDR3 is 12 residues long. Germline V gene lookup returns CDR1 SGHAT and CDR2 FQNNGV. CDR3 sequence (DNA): TGTGCCAGCAGCTTAGAGGGGAGTGGCTACACCTTC. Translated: CASSLEGSGYTF.

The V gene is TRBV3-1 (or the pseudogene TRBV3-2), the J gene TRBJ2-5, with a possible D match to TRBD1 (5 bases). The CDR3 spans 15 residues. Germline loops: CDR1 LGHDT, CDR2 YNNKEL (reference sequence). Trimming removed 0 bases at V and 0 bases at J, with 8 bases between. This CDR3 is CASSQDRVYQETQYF. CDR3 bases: TGTGCCAGCAGCCAAGACAGGGTGTACCAAGAGACCCAGTACTTC.

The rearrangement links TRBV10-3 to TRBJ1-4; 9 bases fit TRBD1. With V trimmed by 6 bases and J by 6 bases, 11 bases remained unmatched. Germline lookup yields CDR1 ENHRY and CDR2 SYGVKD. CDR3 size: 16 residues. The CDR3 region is CAIRRGQGRSDEKLFF. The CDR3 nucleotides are TGTGCCATCAGACGGGGACAGGGACGAAGCGATGAAAAACTGTTTTTT.

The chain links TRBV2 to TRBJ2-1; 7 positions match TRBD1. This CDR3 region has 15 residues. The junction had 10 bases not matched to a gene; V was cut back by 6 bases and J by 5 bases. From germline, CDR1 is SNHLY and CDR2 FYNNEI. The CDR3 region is CASRAGTVPNNEQFF. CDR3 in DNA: TGTGCCAGCAGGGCCGGGACAGTCCCCAACAATGAGCAGTTCTTC.

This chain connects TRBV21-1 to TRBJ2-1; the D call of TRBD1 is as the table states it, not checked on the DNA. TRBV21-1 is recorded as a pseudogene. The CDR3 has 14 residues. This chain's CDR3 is CASSRQGSINEQFF. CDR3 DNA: TGTGCCAGCAGCAGACAGGGGTCCATCAATGAGCAGTTCTTC.

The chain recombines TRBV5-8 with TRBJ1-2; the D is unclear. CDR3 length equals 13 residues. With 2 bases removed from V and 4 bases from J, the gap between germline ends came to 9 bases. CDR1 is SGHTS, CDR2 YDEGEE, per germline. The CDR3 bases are TGTGCCAGCAGCTTCGGACTGAGCTATGGCTACACCTTC. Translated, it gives CASSFGLSYGYTF.

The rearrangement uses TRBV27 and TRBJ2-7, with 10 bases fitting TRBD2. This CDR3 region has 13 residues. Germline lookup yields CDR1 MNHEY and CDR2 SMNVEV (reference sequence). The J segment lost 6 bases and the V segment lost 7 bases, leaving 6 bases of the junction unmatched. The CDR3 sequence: CASTGAGGGEQYF. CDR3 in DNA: TGTGCCAGCACAGGAGCGGGAGGGGGCGAGCAGTACTTC.

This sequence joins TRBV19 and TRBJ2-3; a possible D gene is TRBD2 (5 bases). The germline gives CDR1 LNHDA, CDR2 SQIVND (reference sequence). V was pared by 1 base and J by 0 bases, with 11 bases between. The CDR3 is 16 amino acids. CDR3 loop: CASSIVGAASTDTQYF. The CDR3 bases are TGTGCCAGTAGTATAGTGGGAGCGGCTAGCACAGATACGCAGTATTTT. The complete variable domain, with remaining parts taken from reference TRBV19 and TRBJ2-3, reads DGGITQSPKYLFRKEGQNVTLSCEQNLNHDAMYWYRQDPGQGLRLIYYSQIVNDFQKGDIAEGYSVSREKKESFPLTVTSAQKNPTAFYLCASSIVGAASTDTQYFGPGTRLTVL.

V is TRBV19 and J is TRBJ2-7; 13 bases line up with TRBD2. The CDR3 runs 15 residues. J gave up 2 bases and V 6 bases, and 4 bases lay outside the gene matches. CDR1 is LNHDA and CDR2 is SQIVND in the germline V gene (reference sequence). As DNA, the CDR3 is TGTGCCAGTAGCCTACTAGCGGGAGGGCCCTACGAGCAGTACTTC. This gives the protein CASSLLAGGPYEQYF.

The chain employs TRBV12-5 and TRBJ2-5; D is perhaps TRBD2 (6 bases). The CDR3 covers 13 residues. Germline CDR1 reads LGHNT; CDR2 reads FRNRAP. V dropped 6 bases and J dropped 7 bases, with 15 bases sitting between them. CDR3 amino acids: CASGGGGRATQYF. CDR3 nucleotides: TGTGCTAGTGGGGGAGGCGGGCGCGCGACCCAGTACTTC.

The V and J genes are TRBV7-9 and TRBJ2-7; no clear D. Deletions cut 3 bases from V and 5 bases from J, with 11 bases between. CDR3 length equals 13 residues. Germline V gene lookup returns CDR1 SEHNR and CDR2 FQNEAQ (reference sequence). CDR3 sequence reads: CASSFPDRDEQYF. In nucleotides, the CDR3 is TGTGCCAGCAGCTTTCCCGATCGGGACGAGCAGTACTTC.

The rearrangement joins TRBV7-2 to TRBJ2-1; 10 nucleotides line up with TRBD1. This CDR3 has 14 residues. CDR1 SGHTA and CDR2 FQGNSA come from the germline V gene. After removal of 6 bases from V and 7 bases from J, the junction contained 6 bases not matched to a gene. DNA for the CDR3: TGTGCCAGCAGGATGGACAGGGGGGTGAATGAGCAGTTCTTC. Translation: CASRMDRGVNEQFF.

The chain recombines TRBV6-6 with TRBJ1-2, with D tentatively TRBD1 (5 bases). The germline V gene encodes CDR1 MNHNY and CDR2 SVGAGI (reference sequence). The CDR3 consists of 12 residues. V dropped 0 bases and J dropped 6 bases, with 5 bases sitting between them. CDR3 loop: CASSYSGDGYTF. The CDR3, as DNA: TGTGCCAGCAGTTACTCAGGGGATGGCTACACCTTC.

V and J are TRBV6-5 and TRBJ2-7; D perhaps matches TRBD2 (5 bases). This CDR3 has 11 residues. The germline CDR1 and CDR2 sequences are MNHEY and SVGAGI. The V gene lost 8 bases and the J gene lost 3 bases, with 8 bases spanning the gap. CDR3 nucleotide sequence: TGTGCCAGCGGGAGCGGCTACGAGCAGTACTTC. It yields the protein CASGSGYEQYF.

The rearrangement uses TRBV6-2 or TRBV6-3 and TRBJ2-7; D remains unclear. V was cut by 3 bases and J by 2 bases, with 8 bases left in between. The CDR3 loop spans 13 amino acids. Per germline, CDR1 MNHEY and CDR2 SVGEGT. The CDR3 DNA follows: TGTGCCAGCAGTTATGCCAGTCCCTACGAGCAGTACTTC. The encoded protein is CASSYASPYEQYF.

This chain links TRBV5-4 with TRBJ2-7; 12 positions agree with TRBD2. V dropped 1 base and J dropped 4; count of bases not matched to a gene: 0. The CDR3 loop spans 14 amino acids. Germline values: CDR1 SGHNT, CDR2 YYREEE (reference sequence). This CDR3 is CASSLLAGGYEQYF. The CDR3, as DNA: TGTGCCAGCAGCTTGCTAGCGGGAGGGTACGAGCAGTACTTC.

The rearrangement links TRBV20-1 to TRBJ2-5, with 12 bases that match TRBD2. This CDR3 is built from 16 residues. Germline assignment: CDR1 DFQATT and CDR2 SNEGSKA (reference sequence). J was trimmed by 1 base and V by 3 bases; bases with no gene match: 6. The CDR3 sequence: CSASLGLAGRQETQYF. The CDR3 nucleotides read TGCAGTGCTAGTCTTGGACTAGCGGGGCGCCAAGAGACCCAGTACTTC.

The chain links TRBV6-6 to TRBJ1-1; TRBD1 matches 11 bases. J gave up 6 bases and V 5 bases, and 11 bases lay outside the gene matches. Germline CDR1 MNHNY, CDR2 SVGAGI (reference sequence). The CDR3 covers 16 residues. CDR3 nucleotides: TGTGCCAGCAGTCGACTCGTGGGACAGGGGGTCTCTGAAGCTTTCTTT. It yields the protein CASSRLVGQGVSEAFF.

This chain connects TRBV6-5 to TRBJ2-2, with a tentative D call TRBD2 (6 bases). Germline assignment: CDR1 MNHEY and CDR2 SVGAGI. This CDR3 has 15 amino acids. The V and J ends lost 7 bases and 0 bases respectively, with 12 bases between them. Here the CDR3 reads CASKSGGTNTGELFF. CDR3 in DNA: TGTGCCAGCAAATCGGGCGGGACGAACACCGGGGAGCTGTTTTTT.

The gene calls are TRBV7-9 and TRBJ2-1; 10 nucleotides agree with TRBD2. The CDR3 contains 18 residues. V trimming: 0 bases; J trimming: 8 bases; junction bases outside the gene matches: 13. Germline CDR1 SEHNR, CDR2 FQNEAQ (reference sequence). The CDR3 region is CASSLARRALAGADEQFF. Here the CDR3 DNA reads TGTGCCAGCAGCTTAGCGCGAAGGGCCCTAGCGGGAGCAGATGAGCAGTTCTTC. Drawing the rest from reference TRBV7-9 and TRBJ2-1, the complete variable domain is DTGVSQNPRHKITKRGQNVTFRCDPISEHNRLYWYRQTLGQGPEFLTYFQNEAQLEKSRLLSDRFSAERPKGSFSTLEIQRTEQGDSAMYLCASSLARRALAGADEQFFGPGTRLTVL.

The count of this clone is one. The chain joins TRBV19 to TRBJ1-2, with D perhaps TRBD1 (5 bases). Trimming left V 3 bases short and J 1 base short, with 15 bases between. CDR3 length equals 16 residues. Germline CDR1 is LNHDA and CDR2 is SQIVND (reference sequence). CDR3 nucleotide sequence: TGTGCCAGTAGTATGGACACTTACTTCCTTAACTATGGCTACACCTTC. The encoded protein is CASSMDTYFLNYGYTF.

The DNA of the CDR3 is TGCGCCAGCAGCCAAGAGAGGATCTCCGAGCAGTACTTC. This codes for CASSQERISEQYF. The V and J genes are TRBV4-3 and TRBJ2-7; D not certain. The ends were cut back, 0 bases at V and 6 bases at J, with 9 bases in the middle. Germline V gene data show CDR1 as LGHNA and CDR2 as YSLEER. This CDR3 spans 13 amino acids.

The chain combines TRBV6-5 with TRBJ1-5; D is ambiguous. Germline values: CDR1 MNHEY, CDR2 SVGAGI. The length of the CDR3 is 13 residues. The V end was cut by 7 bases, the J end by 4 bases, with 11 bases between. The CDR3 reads CASKTGGNQPQHF. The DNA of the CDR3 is TGTGCCAGCAAAACGGGCGGGAATCAGCCCCAGCATTTT.

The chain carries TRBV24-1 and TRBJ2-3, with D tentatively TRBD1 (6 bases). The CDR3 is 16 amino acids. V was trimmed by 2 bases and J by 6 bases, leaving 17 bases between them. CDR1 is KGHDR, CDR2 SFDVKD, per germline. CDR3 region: CATSDYVGRGRDTQYF. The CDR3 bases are TGTGCCACCAGTGATTATGTGGGCAGGGGCCGGGATACGCAGTATTTT.

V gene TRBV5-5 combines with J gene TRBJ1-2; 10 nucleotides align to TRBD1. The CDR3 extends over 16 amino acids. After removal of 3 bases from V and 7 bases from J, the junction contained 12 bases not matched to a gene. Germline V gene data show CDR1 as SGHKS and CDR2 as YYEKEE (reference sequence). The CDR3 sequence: CASSSLSRWDRGGYTF. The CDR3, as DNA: TGTGCCAGCAGCTCACTATCTAGGTGGGACAGGGGTGGCTACACCTTC.

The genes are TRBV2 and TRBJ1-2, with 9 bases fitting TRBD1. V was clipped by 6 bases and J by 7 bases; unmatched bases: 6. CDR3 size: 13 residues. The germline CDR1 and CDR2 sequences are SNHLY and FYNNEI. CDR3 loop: CASRDRGGAGYTF. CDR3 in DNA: TGTGCCAGCAGAGACAGGGGGGGCGCTGGCTACACCTTC.